A selection of T cell receptor beta chains follows, all from one sample in a study of T cell repertoires in cytomegalovirus infection. TCRdb re-called the reads through MiXCR, storing one row per CDR3 protein. The sample yields tens of thousands of distinct CDR3 sequences, more than 20% seen once. Antigens of these TCRs are unknown. Sequencing used PBMCs, sequenced either directly or after in vitro stimulation (not recorded which). These receptors originate from a human donor in good health (CMV status not recorded). Some clones in this sample may be carry-over from other donors' samples. The CDR3 runs from the conserved cysteine through the conserved F or W. The order of the fields is clone size, D gene, J gene, CDR3 length, V gene, CDR3 protein, CDR3 DNA. A D gene is named only where the DNA matches it firmly. Some rows have no size entry. The others give once, few or many, or a class for an expanded clone.

clone_size: .; d_call: TRBD2; j_call: TRBJ2-3; cdr3_length: 15; v_call: TRBV10-3; cdr3_aa: CAISERSLAGVAQYF; cdr3_nt: TGTGCCATCAGCGAGAGGAGTCTAGCGGGGGTCGCGCAGTATTTT
clone_size: many; d_call: .; j_call: TRBJ1-4; cdr3_length: 15; v_call: TRBV19; cdr3_aa: CASSMDPTGGEKLFF; cdr3_nt: TGTGCCAGTAGTATGGACCCGACGGGAGGTGAAAAACTGTTTTTT
clone_size: many; d_call: TRBD1; j_call: TRBJ2-1; cdr3_length: 12; v_call: TRBV11-3; cdr3_aa: CASSDRGGGQFF; cdr3_nt: TGTGCCAGCAGCGACAGGGGGGGGGGGCAGTTCTTC
clone_size: .; d_call: .; j_call: TRBJ2-3; cdr3_length: 12; v_call: TRBV12-3/TRBV12-4; cdr3_aa: CASSLVGGTQYF; cdr3_nt: TGTGCCAGCAGTTTAGTGGGGGGTACGCAGTATTTT
clone_size: many; d_call: .; j_call: TRBJ2-7; cdr3_length: 13; v_call: TRBV2; cdr3_aa: CASKILQLYEQYF; cdr3_nt: TGTGCCAGCAAAATCCTCCAACTCTACGAGCAGTACTTC
clone_size: .; d_call: .; j_call: TRBJ2-7; cdr3_length: 12; v_call: TRBV7-9; cdr3_aa: CASSSASYEQYF; cdr3_nt: TGTGCCAGCAGCTCGGCGAGCTACGAGCAGTACTTC
clone_size: many; d_call: TRBD2; j_call: TRBJ2-7; cdr3_length: 16; v_call: TRBV6-5; cdr3_aa: CASSYDPGGSSYEQYF; cdr3_nt: TGTGCCAGCAGTTACGACCCGGGGGGGAGCTCCTACGAGCAGTACTTC
clone_size: few; d_call: .; j_call: TRBJ2-5; cdr3_length: 12; v_call: TRBV12-3/TRBV12-4; cdr3_aa: CASSYRVETQYF; cdr3_nt: TGTGCCAGCAGCTACAGGGTGGAGACCCAGTACTTC
clone_size: many; d_call: TRBD2; j_call: TRBJ2-1; cdr3_length: 17; v_call: TRBV20-1; cdr3_aa: CSARGLAGGSSYNEQFF; cdr3_nt: TGCAGTGCTAGGGGCCTAGCGGGAGGAAGCTCCTACAATGAGCAGTTCTTC
clone_size: .; d_call: TRBD1; j_call: TRBJ2-1; cdr3_length: 17; v_call: TRBV6-2/TRBV6-3; cdr3_aa: CASAAHWDSLSYNEQFF; cdr3_nt: TGTGCCAGCGCAGCTCACTGGGACAGCCTCTCCTACAATGAGCAGTTCTTC
clone_size: .; d_call: TRBD2; j_call: TRBJ2-7; cdr3_length: 15; v_call: TRBV7-6; cdr3_aa: CASSETSGGSYEQYF; cdr3_nt: TGTGCCAGCAGCGAAACTAGCGGGGGCTCCTACGAGCAGTACTTC
clone_size: few; d_call: TRBD2; j_call: TRBJ2-7; cdr3_length: 15; v_call: TRBV7-2; cdr3_aa: CASSFAGSGPYEQYF; cdr3_nt: TGTGCCAGCAGCTTCGCTGGTAGCGGGCCCTACGAGCAGTACTTC
clone_size: few; d_call: TRBD1; j_call: TRBJ1-1; cdr3_length: 13; v_call: TRBV6-2/TRBV6-3; cdr3_aa: CASSLTGRTEAFF; cdr3_nt: TGTGCCAGCAGTCTGACAGGGAGGACTGAAGCTTTCTTT
clone_size: few; d_call: TRBD2; j_call: TRBJ2-1; cdr3_length: 16; v_call: TRBV12-3/TRBV12-4; cdr3_aa: CASSGYSGRGANEQFF; cdr3_nt: TGTGCCAGCAGTGGGTATAGCGGGAGGGGGGCCAATGAGCAGTTCTTC
clone_size: large; d_call: .; j_call: TRBJ1-2; cdr3_length: 12; v_call: TRBV6-5; cdr3_aa: CASRPGDDGYTF; cdr3_nt: TGTGCCAGCAGGCCCGGGGACGATGGCTACACCTTC
clone_size: many; d_call: TRBD1; j_call: TRBJ1-2; cdr3_length: 15; v_call: TRBV25-1; cdr3_aa: CASSEGTGRYYGYTF; cdr3_nt: TGTGCCAGCAGTGAAGGGACAGGGCGATATTATGGCTACACCTTC
clone_size: .; d_call: TRBD2; j_call: TRBJ2-1; cdr3_length: 13; v_call: TRBV6-2/TRBV6-3; cdr3_aa: CASGLAGPNEQFF; cdr3_nt: TGTGCCAGCGGACTAGCGGGACCCAATGAGCAGTTCTTC
clone_size: many; d_call: .; j_call: TRBJ2-7; cdr3_length: 11; v_call: TRBV28; cdr3_aa: CASSRPYEQYF; cdr3_nt: TGTGCCAGCAGCCGACCCTACGAGCAGTACTTC
clone_size: few; d_call: .; j_call: TRBJ2-6; cdr3_length: 18; v_call: TRBV12-3/TRBV12-4; cdr3_aa: CASSFRVRGSSGANVLTF; cdr3_nt: TGTGCCAGCAGTTTTCGGGTCCGGGGATCCTCTGGGGCCAACGTCCTGACTTTC
clone_size: once; d_call: .; j_call: TRBJ1-6; cdr3_length: 15; v_call: TRBV5-1; cdr3_aa: CASRAGSSYDSPLHF; cdr3_nt: TGCGCCAGCAGAGCCGGCAGCTCCTATGATTCACCCCTCCACTTT
clone_size: many; d_call: TRBD2; j_call: TRBJ2-2; cdr3_length: 16; v_call: TRBV7-2; cdr3_aa: CASSSLAGGFTGELFF; cdr3_nt: TGTGCCAGCAGCTCTTTAGCGGGGGGCTTTACCGGGGAGCTGTTTTTT
clone_size: many; d_call: TRBD2; j_call: TRBJ2-1; cdr3_length: 16; v_call: TRBV7-8; cdr3_aa: CASSSSSGGSYNEQFF; cdr3_nt: TGTGCCAGCAGCTCCTCTAGCGGGGGCTCCTACAATGAGCAGTTCTTC
clone_size: few; d_call: TRBD1; j_call: TRBJ1-1; cdr3_length: 17; v_call: TRBV6-5; cdr3_aa: CASRGSPGQPLGTEAFF; cdr3_nt: TGTGCCAGCAGGGGATCACCGGGACAGCCATTAGGCACTGAAGCTTTCTTT
clone_size: .; d_call: .; j_call: TRBJ1-1; cdr3_length: 14; v_call: TRBV2; cdr3_aa: CASKGGAMNTEAFF; cdr3_nt: TGTGCCAGCAAGGGAGGTGCCATGAACACTGAAGCTTTCTTT
clone_size: .; d_call: .; j_call: TRBJ1-1; cdr3_length: 10; v_call: TRBV29-1; cdr3_aa: CSAHNTEAFF; cdr3_nt: TGCAGCGCGCACAACACTGAAGCTTTCTTT
clone_size: .; d_call: .; j_call: TRBJ1-6; cdr3_length: 17; v_call: TRBV7-4; cdr3_aa: CASSLRPFGQSWSPLHF; cdr3_nt: TGTGCCAGCAGCTTAAGACCCTTTGGGCAGAGTTGGTCACCCCTCCACTTT
clone_size: .; d_call: TRBD1; j_call: TRBJ1-1; cdr3_length: 13; v_call: TRBV10-3; cdr3_aa: CAIRRDRLDEAFF; cdr3_nt: TGTGCCATCAGGAGGGACAGGCTAGATGAAGCTTTCTTT
clone_size: .; d_call: TRBD2; j_call: TRBJ2-7; cdr3_length: 15; v_call: TRBV6-6; cdr3_aa: CASSYESGVSYEQYF; cdr3_nt: TGTGCCAGCAGTTACGAGAGCGGGGTCTCCTACGAGCAGTACTTC
clone_size: few; d_call: .; j_call: TRBJ2-5; cdr3_length: 14; v_call: TRBV18; cdr3_aa: CASSPRTAQETQYF; cdr3_nt: TGTGCCAGCTCACCAAGGACAGCCCAAGAGACCCAGTACTTC
clone_size: few; d_call: .; j_call: TRBJ1-6; cdr3_length: 13; v_call: TRBV2; cdr3_aa: CASSGFYNSPLHF; cdr3_nt: TGTGCCAGCAGTGGGTTCTATAATTCACCCCTCCACTTT